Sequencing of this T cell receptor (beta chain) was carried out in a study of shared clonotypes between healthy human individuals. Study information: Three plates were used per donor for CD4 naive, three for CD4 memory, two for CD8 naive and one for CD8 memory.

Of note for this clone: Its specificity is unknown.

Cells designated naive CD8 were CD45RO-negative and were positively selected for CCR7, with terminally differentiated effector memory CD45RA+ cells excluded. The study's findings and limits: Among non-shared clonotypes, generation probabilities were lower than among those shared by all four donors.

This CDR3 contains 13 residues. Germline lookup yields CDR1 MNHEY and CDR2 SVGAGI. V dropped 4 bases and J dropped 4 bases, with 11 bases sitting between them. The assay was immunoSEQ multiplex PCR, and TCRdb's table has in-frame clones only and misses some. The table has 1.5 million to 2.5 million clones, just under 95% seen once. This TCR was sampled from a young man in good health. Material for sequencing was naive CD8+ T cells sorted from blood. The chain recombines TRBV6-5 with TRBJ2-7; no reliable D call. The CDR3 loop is CASSSELGYEQYF. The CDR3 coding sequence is TGTGCCAGCAGTTCGGAACTGGGGTACGAGCAGTACTTC.